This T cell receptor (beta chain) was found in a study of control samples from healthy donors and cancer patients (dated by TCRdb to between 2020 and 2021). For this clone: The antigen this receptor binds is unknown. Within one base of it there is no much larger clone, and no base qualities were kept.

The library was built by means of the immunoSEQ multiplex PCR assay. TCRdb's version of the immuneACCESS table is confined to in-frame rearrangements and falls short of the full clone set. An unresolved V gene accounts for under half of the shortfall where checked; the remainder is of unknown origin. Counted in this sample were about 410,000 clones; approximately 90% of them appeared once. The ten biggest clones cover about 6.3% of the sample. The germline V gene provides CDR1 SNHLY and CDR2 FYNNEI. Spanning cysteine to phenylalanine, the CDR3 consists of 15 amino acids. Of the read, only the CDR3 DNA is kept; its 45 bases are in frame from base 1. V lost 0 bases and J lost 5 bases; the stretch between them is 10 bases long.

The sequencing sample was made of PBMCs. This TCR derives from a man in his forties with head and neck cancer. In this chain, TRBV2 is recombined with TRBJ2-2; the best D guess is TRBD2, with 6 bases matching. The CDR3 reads CASSEARGYTGELFF. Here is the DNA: TGTGCCAGCAGTGAAGCGCGGGGATATACCGGGGAGCTGTTTTTT.